These T cell receptor beta chains were read from a single sample in a study of CXCR3-negative and CXCR3-positive naive CD8 T cells. TCRdb re-called the 5' RACE reads and gives one entry per CDR3 protein, without DNA. Listed are about 41,000 distinct CDR3 sequences; roughly 1.8% falls within the top ten. The specimen sequenced was naive CXCR3- CD8+ T cells from blood. The origin of the receptors is a human donor in good health. Some clones in this sample may be carry-over from other donors' samples. Each CDR3 is given with its conserved first and last residue.

TRBJ2-1,TRBV12-3/TRBV12-4,CASRPLSGGRNEQFF
TRBJ2-7,TRBV29-1,CSVEVPSDTSYEQYF
TRBJ2-7,TRBV28,CASSTREGFNEQYF
TRBJ1-5,TRBV29-1,CSVLTSEEPQHF
TRBJ2-7,TRBV4-3,CASTTRAVGYEQYF
TRBJ2-1,TRBV11-3,CASSPMKGQLSYNEQFF
TRBJ2-4,TRBV29-1,CSVVRDAKNIQYF
TRBJ1-1,TRBV29-1,CSVGGPYTEAFF
TRBJ1-2,TRBV20-1,CSASRGVDGYTF
TRBJ2-5,TRBV29-1,CSVGRGEETQYF
TRBJ1-1,TRBV6-4,CASSDSDNTEAFF
TRBJ1-1,TRBV20-1,CSARKGETEAFF